The rows below give T cell receptor beta chains drawn from one sample of a study of OX40 agonist ivuxolimab in advanced cancers. The assay was immunoSEQ multiplex PCR, and TCRdb's table has in-frame clones only and misses some. The repertoire holds roughly 58,000 clones, with around 81% as singletons. The sequencing used CD4+ or CD8+ T cells sorted from blood, collected in a trial of the OX40 agonist ivuxolimab. The receptors originated from an adult with an advanced solid tumor such as melanoma, head and neck, liver or kidney cancer. CDR3s include the opening cysteine and the closing phenylalanine or tryptophan. A D gene is named only where the DNA matches it firmly. Size is omitted from some rows. Given values are once, few, many or a class for expanded clones.

d_call: -; clone_size: -; v_call: TRBV18; j_call: TRBJ2-4; cdr3_aa: CASSPGGSIQYF; cdr3_nt: TGTGCCAGCTCACCGGGTGGGAGCATTCAGTACTTC
d_call: -; clone_size: -; v_call: TRBV7-2; j_call: TRBJ1-4; cdr3_aa: CASSLVPGNMEKLFF; cdr3_nt: TGTGCCAGCAGCTTAGTGCCAGGGAACATGGAAAAACTGTTTTTT
d_call: -; clone_size: -; v_call: TRBV19; j_call: TRBJ2-3; cdr3_aa: CASGGAGWADTQYF; cdr3_nt: TGTGCCAGTGGGGGCGCGGGATGGGCAGATACGCAGTATTTT
d_call: TRBD1; clone_size: medium-sized; v_call: TRBV5-1; j_call: TRBJ1-1; cdr3_aa: CATSGQGGTEAFF; cdr3_nt: TGCGCCACCTCTGGACAGGGAGGAACTGAAGCTTTCTTT
d_call: -; clone_size: -; v_call: TRBV30; j_call: TRBJ2-5; cdr3_aa: CAWRMWGPETQYF; cdr3_nt: TGTGCCTGGAGAATGTGGGGCCCGGAGACCCAGTACTTC
d_call: -; clone_size: few; v_call: TRBV30; j_call: TRBJ1-5; cdr3_aa: CAVEGGSNQPQHF; cdr3_nt: TGTGCCGTAGAAGGGGGTAGCAATCAGCCCCAGCATTTT
d_call: TRBD1; clone_size: -; v_call: TRBV2; j_call: TRBJ1-5; cdr3_aa: CASSLGGSLSF; cdr3_nt: TGTGCCAGCAGTCTAGGGGGCAGTTTATCTTTT
d_call: -; clone_size: -; v_call: TRBV11-1; j_call: TRBJ1-2; cdr3_aa: CASSRSNEQGGNYGYTF; cdr3_nt: TGTGCCAGCAGCCGCTCGAATGAGCAGGGTGGGAACTATGGCTACACCTTC
d_call: -; clone_size: once; v_call: TRBV4-1; j_call: TRBJ1-2; cdr3_aa: CASSQVGRTYGYTF; cdr3_nt: TGCGCCAGCAGCCAAGTAGGGAGGACCTATGGCTACACCTTC
d_call: TRBD2; clone_size: -; v_call: TRBV5-1; j_call: TRBJ2-1; cdr3_aa: CASSITALPVGLAGNNEQFF; cdr3_nt: TGCGCCAGCAGCATAACCGCCCTACCCGTGGGACTAGCCGGAAACAATGAGCAGTTCTTC
d_call: -; clone_size: -; v_call: TRBV7-9; j_call: TRBJ1-1; cdr3_aa: CASSLGVGEVPEAFF; cdr3_nt: TGTGCCAGCAGCTTAGGGGTAGGGGAAGTACCTGAAGCTTTCTTT
d_call: -; clone_size: -; v_call: TRBV7-2; j_call: TRBJ1-1; cdr3_aa: CASSFSENTEAFF; cdr3_nt: TGTGCCAGCAGCTTCTCGGAGAACACTGAAGCTTTCTTT
d_call: TRBD2; clone_size: -; v_call: TRBV7-9; j_call: TRBJ2-7; cdr3_aa: CASSLGGGAGSYEQYF; cdr3_nt: TGTGCCAGCAGCTTAGGCGGGGGGGCAGGATCCTACGAGCAGTACTTC
d_call: -; clone_size: few; v_call: TRBV11-2; j_call: TRBJ2-7; cdr3_aa: CASSPIGRATTYEQYF; cdr3_nt: TGTGCCAGCAGCCCCATCGGCAGGGCGACTACCTACGAGCAGTACTTC
d_call: TRBD1; clone_size: -; v_call: TRBV7-9; j_call: TRBJ2-7; cdr3_aa: CASSRTGQGMFYEQYF; cdr3_nt: TGTGCCAGCAGCCGCACCGGACAGGGAATGTTCTACGAGCAGTACTTC
d_call: -; clone_size: few; v_call: TRBV6-5; j_call: TRBJ2-2; cdr3_aa: CASSTTGGGELFF; cdr3_nt: TGTGCCAGCAGTACCACGGGTGGCGGGGAGCTGTTTTTT
d_call: -; clone_size: -; v_call: TRBV29-1; j_call: TRBJ2-3; cdr3_aa: CSVGKRTDTDTQYF; cdr3_nt: TGCAGCGTTGGTAAACGGACAGACACAGATACGCAGTATTTT
d_call: TRBD2; clone_size: once; v_call: TRBV19; j_call: TRBJ2-1; cdr3_aa: CASSIDRGLAGGSEQFF; cdr3_nt: TGTGCCAGTAGTATAGATCGGGGACTAGCGGGAGGTAGTGAGCAGTTCTTC
d_call: -; clone_size: -; v_call: TRBV6-4; j_call: TRBJ2-2; cdr3_aa: CATRLEADTGELFF; cdr3_nt: TGTGCCACCAGACTAGAGGCCGACACCGGGGAGCTGTTTTTT
d_call: -; clone_size: -; v_call: TRBV19; j_call: TRBJ1-2; cdr3_aa: CASSIRQGGGYTF; cdr3_nt: TGTGCCAGTAGTATTCGGCAGGGCGGGGGCTACACCTTC
d_call: -; clone_size: -; v_call: TRBV5-4; j_call: TRBJ2-1; cdr3_aa: CASSFGAGSYNEQFF; cdr3_nt: TGTGCCAGCAGCTTCGGGGCGGGCTCCTACAATGAGCAGTTCTTC